A single T cell receptor beta chain is shown here with its context. This clonotype was counted many times. Its antigen is unknown. Base qualities are not provided; no much larger clone lies one nucleotide away. This sample was taken from a study of T-cell reconstitution after alpha-beta-depleted transplantation in children (dated by TCRdb to the mid-2010s). Study-level background: Using TCR repertoire profiling, the study followed T-cell immune reconstitution in a quantitative way in children after TCRalphabeta/CD19-depleted allogeneic hematopoietic cell transplantation.

CDR3 length: 14 amino acids, cysteine to phenylalanine. Solely the CDR3 DNA is kept, with 42 bases framed from the first base. Relative to germline, V is 6 bases shorter and J is 1 base shorter, with 12 bases between their ends. Via the germline V gene, CDR1 is MNHNS and CDR2 SASEGT. Libraries were built with PCR. Sequencing was performed on an Illumina HiSeq 2500. TCR libraries were prepared with molecular barcoding, using unique molecular identifiers to normalize TCRbeta repertoire quantification. Through fastp at Q25 and MiXCR, TCRdb rebuilt clones from the public reads, retaining in-frame beta chains. Rows with a matching CDR3 protein are joined into one entry that keeps the most common DNA and genes. Recorded for this sample are 600,000 to 700,000 distinct CDR3 sequences; 16% of them occurred a single time. About 1.1% of the sample lies in the top ten.

This TCR was recovered from a human donor who donated a stem cell graft to a child with acute myeloid leukemia. The chain is encoded by TRBV6-1 joined to TRBJ1-1, with a weak D call of TRBD1 (5 bases match). Source: PBMCs from the stem cell graft donor, taken from the stem cell graft. The nucleotide sequence is TGTGCCAGCAGGCTCCTCGGGGCGAACACTGAAGCTTTCTTT. It encodes CASRLLGANTEAFF.